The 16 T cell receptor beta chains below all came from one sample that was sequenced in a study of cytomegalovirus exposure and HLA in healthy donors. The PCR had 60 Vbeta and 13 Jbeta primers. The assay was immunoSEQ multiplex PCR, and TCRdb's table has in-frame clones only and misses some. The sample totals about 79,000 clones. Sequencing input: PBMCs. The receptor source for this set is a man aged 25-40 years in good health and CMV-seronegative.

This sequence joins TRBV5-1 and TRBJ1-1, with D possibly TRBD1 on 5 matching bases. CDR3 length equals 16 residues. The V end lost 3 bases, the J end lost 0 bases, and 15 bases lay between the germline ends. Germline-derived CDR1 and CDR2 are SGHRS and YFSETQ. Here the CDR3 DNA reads TGCGCCAGCAGCTCAACCTGGGGCTCCATGAACACTGAAGCTTTCTTT. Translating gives CASSSTWGSMNTEAFF.

The chain's CDR3 is CASSFLRDRVNYGYTF. CDR3 DNA sequence: TGTGCCAGCAGCTTCCTCCGGGACAGGGTCAACTATGGCTACACCTTC. The chain joins TRBV7-9 to TRBJ1-2, with 9 bases matching TRBD1. V shed 3 bases, J shed 2 bases, and the junction held 7 bases outside the gene matches. Germline V CDR1 and CDR2: SEHNR, FQNEAQ (reference sequence). The CDR3 contains 16 residues.

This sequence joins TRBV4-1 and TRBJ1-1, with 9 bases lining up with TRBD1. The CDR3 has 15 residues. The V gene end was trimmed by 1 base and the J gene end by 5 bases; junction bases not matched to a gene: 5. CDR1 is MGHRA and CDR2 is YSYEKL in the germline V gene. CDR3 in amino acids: CASSQGMGQGTEAFF. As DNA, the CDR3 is TGCGCCAGCAGCCAAGGCATGGGACAGGGTACTGAAGCTTTCTTT.

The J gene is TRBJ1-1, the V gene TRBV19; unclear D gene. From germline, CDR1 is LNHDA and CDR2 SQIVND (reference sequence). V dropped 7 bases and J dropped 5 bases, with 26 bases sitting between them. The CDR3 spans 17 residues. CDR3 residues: CASTPTRSRVVVTEAFF. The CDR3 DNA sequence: TGTGCCAGTACCCCGACCCGCTCGAGGGTAGTCGTGACTGAAGCTTTCTTT. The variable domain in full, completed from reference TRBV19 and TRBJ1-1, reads DGGITQSPKYLFRKEGQNVTLSCEQNLNHDAMYWYRQDPGQGLRLIYYSQIVNDFQKGDIAEGYSVSREKKESFPLTVTSAQKNPTAFYLCASTPTRSRVVVTEAFFGQGTRLTVV.

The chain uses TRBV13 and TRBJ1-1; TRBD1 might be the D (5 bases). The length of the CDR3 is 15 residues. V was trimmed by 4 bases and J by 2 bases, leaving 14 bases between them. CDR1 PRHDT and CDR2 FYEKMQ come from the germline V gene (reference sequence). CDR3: CASSSTSGGNTEAFF. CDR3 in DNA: TGTGCCAGCAGCTCCACTTCGGGGGGTAACACTGAAGCTTTCTTT.

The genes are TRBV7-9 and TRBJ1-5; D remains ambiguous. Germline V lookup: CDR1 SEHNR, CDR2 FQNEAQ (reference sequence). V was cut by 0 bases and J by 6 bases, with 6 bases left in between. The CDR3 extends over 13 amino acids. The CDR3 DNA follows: TGTGCCAGCAGCTTAGCGGGAGGTCAGCCCCAGCATTTT. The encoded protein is CASSLAGGQPQHF.

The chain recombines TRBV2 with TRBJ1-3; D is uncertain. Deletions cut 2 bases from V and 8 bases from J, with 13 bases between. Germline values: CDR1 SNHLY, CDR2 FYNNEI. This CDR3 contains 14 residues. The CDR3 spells CASSELGSWDTIYF. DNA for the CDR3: TGTGCCAGCAGTGAATTGGGCTCCTGGGACACCATATATTTT.

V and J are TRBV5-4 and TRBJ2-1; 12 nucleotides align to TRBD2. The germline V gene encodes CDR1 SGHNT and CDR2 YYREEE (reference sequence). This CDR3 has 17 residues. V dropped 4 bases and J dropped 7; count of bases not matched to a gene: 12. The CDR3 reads CASSRTVLAGGDNEQFF. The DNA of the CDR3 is TGTGCCAGCAGCCGAACCGTTCTAGCGGGGGGGGATAATGAGCAGTTCTTC.

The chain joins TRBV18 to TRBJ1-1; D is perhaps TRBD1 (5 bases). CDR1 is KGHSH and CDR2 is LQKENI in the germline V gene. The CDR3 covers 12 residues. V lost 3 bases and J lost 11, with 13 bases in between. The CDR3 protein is CASSPGGEIAFF. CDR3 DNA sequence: TGTGCCAGCTCACCGGGAGGGGAGATCGCTTTCTTT.

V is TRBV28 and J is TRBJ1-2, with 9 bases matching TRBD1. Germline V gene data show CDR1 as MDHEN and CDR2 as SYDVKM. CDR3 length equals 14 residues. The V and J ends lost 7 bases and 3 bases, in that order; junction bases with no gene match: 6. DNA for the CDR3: TGTGCCAGCACCGGACAGGGGCTTTACTATGGCTACACCTTC. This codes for CASTGQGLYYGYTF.

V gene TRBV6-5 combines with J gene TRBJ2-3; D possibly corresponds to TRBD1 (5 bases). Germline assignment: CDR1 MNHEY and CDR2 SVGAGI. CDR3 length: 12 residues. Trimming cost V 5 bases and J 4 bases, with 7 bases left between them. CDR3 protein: CASSQGSDTQYF. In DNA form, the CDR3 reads TGTGCCAGCAGTCAGGGCTCAGATACGCAGTATTTT.

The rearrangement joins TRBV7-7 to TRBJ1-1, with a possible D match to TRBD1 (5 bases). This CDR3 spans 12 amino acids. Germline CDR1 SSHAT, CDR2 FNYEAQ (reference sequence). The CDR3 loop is CAVRPGGTEAFF. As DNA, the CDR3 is TGTGCTGTCCGGCCGGGGGGCACTGAAGCTTTCTTT.

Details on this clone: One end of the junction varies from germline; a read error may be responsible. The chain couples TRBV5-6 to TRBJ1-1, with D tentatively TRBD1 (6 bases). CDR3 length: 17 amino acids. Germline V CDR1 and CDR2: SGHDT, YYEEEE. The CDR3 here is CVSSGNPGQTMNTEAFF. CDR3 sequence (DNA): TGTGTCAGCAGCGGTAACCCGGGACAAACCATGAACACTGAAGCTTTCTTT.

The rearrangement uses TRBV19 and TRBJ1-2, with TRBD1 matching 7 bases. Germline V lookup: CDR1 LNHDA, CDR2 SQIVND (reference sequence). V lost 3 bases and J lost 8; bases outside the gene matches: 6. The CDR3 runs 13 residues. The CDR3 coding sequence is TGTGCCAGTAGTATCGAGACAGGGTGGGGCTACACCTTC. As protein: CASSIETGWGYTF.

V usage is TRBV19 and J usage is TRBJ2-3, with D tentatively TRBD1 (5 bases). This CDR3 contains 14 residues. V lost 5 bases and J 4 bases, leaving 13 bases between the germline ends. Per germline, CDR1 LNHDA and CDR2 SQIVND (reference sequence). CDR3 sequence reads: CASSSGHGADTQYF. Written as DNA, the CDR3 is TGTGCCAGTAGTTCAGGGCATGGTGCAGATACGCAGTATTTT.

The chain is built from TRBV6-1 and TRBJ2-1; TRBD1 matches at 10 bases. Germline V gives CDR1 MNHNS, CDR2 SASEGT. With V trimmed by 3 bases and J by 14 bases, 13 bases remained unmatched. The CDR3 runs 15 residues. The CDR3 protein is CASSEAGTGAVKKFF. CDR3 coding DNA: TGTGCCAGCAGTGAGGCCGGGACAGGGGCTGTGAAGAAGTTCTTC.